This T cell receptor beta chain was recovered during a study of T-cell memory formation after mild COVID-19. Study outcomes and limitations: Still unconfirmed is whether the second-wave clones peaking on day 37 recognized SARS-CoV-2. The CD4+ clones that contracted clustered mainly within CM and EM, and the CD8+ clones concentrated in EMRA. Pre-infection memory harbored some responding clones, suggesting cross-reactive memory joined.

In TCRdb, the 5' RACE reads were re-called with MiXCR into one record per CDR3 protein. The sample lists 360,000 or so distinct CDR3 sequences; under 30% were seen once. Worth noting for this clonotype: Its target is not known. One junction end disagrees with the germline gene, perhaps due to a read error.

CDR1 MNHNS and CDR2 SASEGT come from the germline V gene. The CDR3 is 18 residues long. The sample consisted of PBMCs or a T cell subset sorted from them (not recorded which). The chain is built from TRBV6-1 and TRBJ2-7, with 7 bases that match TRBD1. The receptor was derived from an adult woman who had mild COVID-19 (a few samples of this study predate the infection). Cell type and time point are not known. The CDR3 loop reads CASTPDPHGTVYEQALEF. DNA of the CDR3: TGTGCCAGCACCCCAGACCCCCACGGGACAGTCTACGAGCAGGCGTTGGAGTTC.